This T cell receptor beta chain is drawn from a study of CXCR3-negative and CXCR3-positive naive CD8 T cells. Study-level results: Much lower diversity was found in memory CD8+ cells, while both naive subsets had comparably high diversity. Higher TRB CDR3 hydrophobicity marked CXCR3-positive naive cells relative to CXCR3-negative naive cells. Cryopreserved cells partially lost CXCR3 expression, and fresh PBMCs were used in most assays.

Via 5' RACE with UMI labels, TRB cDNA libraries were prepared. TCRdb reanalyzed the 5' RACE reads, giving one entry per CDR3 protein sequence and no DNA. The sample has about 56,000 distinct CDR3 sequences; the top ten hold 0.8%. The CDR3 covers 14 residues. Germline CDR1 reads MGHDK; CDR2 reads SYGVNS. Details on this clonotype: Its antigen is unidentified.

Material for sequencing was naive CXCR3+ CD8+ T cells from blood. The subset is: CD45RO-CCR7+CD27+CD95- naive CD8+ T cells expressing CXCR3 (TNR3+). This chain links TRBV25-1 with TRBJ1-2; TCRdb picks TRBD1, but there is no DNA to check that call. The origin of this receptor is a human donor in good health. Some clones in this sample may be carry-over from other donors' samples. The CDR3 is CASSELTGNYGYTF.